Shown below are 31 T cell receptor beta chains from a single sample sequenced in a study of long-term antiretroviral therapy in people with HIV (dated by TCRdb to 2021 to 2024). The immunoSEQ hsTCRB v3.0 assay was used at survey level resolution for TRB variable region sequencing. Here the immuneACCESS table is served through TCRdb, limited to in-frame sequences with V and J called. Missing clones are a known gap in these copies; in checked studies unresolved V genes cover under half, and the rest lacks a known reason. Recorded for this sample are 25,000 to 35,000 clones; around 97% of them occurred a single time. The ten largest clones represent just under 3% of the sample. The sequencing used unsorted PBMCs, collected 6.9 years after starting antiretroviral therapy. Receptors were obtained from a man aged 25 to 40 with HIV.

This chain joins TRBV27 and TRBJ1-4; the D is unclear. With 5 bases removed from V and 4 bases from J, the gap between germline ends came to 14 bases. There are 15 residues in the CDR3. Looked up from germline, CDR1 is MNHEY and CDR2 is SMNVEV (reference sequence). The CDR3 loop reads CASSAKPWHNEKLFF. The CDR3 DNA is TGTGCCAGCAGTGCCAAACCCTGGCATAATGAAAAACTGTTTTTT. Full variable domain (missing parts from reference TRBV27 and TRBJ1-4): EAQVTQNPRYLITVTGKKLTVTCSQNMNHEYMSWYRQDPGLGLRQIYYSMNVEVTDKGDVPEGYKVSRKEKRNFPLILESPSPNQTSLYFCASSAKPWHNEKLFFGSGTQLSVL.

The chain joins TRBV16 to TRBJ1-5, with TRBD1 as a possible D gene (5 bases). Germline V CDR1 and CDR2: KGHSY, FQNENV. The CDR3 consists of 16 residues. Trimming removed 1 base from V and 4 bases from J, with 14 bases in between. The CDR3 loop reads CASSQFHGTGNQPQHF. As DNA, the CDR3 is TGTGCCAGCAGCCAATTTCACGGGACGGGGAATCAGCCCCAGCATTTT.

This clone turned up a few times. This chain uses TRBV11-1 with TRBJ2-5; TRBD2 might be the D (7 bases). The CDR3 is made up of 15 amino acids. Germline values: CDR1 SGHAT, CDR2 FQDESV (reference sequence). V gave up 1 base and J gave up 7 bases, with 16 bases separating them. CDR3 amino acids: CASSLGGGFVSTQYF. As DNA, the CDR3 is TGTGCCAGCAGCTTAGGGGGGGGCTTCGTATCGACCCAGTACTTC.

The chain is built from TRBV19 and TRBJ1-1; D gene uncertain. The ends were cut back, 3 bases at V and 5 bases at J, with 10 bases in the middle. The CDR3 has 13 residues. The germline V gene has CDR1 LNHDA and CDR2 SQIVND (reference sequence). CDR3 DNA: TGTGCCAGTAGTATGAACCAGCAAACTGAAGCTTTCTTT. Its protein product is CASSMNQQTEAFF.

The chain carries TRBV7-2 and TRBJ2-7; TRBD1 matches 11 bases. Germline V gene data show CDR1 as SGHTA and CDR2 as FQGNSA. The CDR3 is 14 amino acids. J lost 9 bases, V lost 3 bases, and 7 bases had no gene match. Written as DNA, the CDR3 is TGTGCCAGCAGCTTCTGGACAGGGGGCAGGGGGCAGTACTTC. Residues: CASSFWTGGRGQYF.

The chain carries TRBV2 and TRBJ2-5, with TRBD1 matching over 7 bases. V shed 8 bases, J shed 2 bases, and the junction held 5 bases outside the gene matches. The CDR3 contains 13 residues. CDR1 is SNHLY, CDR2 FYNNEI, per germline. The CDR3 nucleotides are TGTGCCAGCGGAAGGGACAGTCAAGAGACCCAGTACTTC. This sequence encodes CASGRDSQETQYF.

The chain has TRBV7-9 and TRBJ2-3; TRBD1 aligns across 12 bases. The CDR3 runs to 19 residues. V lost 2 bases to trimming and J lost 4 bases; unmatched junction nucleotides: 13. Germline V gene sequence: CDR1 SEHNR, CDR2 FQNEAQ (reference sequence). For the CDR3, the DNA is TGTGCCAGCAGCTTACCAGTCCCGGGACAGGGGGCCCAACCAGATACGCAGTATTTT. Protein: CASSLPVPGQGAQPDTQYF.

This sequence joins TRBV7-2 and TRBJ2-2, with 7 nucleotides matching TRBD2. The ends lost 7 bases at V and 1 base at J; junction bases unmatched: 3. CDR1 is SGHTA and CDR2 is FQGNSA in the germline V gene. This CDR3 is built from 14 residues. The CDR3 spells CASTWGGNTGELFF. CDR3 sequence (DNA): TGTGCCAGCACCTGGGGGGGGAACACCGGGGAGCTGTTTTTT.

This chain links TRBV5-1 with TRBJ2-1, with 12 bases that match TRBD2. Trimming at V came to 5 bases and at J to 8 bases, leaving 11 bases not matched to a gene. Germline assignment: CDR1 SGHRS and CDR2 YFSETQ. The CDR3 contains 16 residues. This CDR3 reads CASRYGGLAGMDEQFF. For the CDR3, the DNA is TGCGCCAGCAGATATGGCGGACTAGCGGGAATGGATGAGCAGTTCTTC.

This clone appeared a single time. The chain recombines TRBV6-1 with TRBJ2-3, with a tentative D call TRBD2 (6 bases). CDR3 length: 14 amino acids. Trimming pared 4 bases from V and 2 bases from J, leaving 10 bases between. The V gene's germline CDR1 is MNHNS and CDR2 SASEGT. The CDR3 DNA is TGTGCCAGCAGTGTTCGGGACTCCACAGATACGCAGTATTTT. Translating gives CASSVRDSTDTQYF.

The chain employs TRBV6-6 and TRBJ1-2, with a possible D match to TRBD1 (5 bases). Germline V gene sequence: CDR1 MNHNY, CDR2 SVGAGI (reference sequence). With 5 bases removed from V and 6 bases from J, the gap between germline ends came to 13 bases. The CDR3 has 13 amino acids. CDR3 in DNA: TGTGCCAGCAGTCAGGGTTTTATGCATGGCTACACCTTC. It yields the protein CASSQGFMHGYTF.

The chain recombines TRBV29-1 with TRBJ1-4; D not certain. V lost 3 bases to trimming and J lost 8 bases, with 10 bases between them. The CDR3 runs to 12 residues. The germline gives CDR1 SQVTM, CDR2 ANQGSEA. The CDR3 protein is CSVDEGAEKLFF. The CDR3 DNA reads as TGCAGCGTTGACGAGGGCGCGGAAAAACTGTTTTTT.

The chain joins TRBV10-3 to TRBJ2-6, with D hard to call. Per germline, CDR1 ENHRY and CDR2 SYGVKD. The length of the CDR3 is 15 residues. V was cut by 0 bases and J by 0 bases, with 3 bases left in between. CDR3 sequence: CAISESSSGANVLTF. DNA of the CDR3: TGTGCCATCAGTGAGTCTAGCTCTGGGGCCAACGTCCTGACTTTC.

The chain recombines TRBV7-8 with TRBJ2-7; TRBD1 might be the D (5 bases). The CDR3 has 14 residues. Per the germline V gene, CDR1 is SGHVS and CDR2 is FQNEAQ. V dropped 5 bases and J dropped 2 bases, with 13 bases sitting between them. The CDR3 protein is CASSQVGVTYEQYF. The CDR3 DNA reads TGTGCCAGCAGCCAGGTAGGGGTAACCTACGAGCAGTACTTC.

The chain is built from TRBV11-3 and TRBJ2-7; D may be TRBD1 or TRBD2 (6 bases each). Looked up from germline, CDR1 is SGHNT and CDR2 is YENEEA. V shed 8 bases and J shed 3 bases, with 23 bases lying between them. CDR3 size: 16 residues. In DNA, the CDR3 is TGTGCCAGCCTAGGGGGGTCGGGAAACGACCACTACGAGCAGTACTTC. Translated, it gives CASLGGSGNDHYEQYF.

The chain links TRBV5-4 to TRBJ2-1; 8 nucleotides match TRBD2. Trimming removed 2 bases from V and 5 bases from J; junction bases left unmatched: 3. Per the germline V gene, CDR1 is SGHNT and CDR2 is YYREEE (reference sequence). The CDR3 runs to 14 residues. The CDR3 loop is CASSLGTRDNEQFF. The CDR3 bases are TGTGCCAGCAGCTTAGGGACTAGGGACAATGAGCAGTTCTTC.

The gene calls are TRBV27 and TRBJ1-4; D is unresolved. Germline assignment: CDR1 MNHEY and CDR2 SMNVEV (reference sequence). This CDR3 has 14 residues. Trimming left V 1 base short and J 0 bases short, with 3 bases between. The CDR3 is CASSLWPTNEKLFF. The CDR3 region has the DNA TGTGCCAGCAGTTTATGGCCAACTAATGAAAAACTGTTTTTT.

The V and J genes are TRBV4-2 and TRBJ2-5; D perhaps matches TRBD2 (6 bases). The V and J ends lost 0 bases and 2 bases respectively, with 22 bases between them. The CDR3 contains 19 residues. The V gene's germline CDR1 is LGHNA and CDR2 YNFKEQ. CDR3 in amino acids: CASSQDLGNREGRQETQYF. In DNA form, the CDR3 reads TGTGCCAGCAGCCAAGATTTGGGGAATAGGGAAGGGAGGCAAGAGACCCAGTACTTC.

DNA for the CDR3: TGTGCCAGCAGCCCCTGGGGGGACGCTGGGGCCAACGTCCTGACTTTC. Translation gives CASSPWGDAGANVLTF. The chain employs TRBV7-2 and TRBJ2-6, with D perhaps TRBD2 (6 bases). CDR3 size: 16 residues. Germline CDR1 SGHTA, CDR2 FQGNSA. Trimming removed 5 bases at V and 2 bases at J, with 13 bases between. Variable domain in full (rest from reference TRBV7-2 and TRBJ2-6): GAGVSQSPSNKVTEKGKDVELRCDPISGHTALYWYRQSLGQGLEFLIYFQGNSAPDKSGLPSDRFSAERTGGSVSTLTIQRTQQEDSAVYLCASSPWGDAGANVLTFGAGSRLTVL.

The CDR3 loop is CASKTGGYGYTF. The CDR3 DNA reads as TGTGCCAGTAAGACAGGGGGCTATGGCTACACCTTC. V is TRBV19 and J is TRBJ1-2; 9 nucleotides match TRBD1. CDR1 is LNHDA and CDR2 is SQIVND in the germline V gene (reference sequence). The CDR3 contains 12 residues. V shed 7 bases, J shed 4 bases, and the junction held 1 base outside the gene matches. The full variable domain, rest sourced from reference TRBV19 and TRBJ1-2, is DGGITQSPKYLFRKEGQNVTLSCEQNLNHDAMYWYRQDPGQGLRLIYYSQIVNDFQKGDIAEGYSVSREKKESFPLTVTSAQKNPTAFYLCASKTGGYGYTFGSGTRLTVV.

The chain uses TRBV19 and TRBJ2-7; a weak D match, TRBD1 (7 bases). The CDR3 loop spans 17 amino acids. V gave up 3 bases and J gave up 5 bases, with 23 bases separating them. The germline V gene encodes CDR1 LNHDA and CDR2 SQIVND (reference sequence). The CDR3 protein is CASSIWRGPGGGNEQYF. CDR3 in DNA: TGTGCCAGTAGTATTTGGAGGGGGCCTGGAGGTGGGAACGAGCAGTACTTC. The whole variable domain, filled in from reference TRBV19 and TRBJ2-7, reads DGGITQSPKYLFRKEGQNVTLSCEQNLNHDAMYWYRQDPGQGLRLIYYSQIVNDFQKGDIAEGYSVSREKKESFPLTVTSAQKNPTAFYLCASSIWRGPGGGNEQYFGPGTRLTVT.

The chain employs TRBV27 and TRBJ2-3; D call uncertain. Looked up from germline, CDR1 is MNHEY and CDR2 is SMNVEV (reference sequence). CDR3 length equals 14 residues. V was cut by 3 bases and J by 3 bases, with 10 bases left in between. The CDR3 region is CASSLIKSTDTQYF. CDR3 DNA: TGTGCCAGCAGTTTGATCAAGAGTACAGATACGCAGTATTTT.

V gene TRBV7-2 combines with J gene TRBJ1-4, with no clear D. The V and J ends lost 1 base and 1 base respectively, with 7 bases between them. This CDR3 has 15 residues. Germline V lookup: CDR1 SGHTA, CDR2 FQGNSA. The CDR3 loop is CASSLGGITNEKLFF. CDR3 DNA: TGTGCCAGCAGCTTAGGAGGGATAACTAATGAAAAACTGTTTTTT.

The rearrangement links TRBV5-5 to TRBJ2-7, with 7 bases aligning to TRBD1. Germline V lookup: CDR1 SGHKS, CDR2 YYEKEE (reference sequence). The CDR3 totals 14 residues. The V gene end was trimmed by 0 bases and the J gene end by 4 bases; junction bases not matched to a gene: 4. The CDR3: CASSLGGGSYEQYF. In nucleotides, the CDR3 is TGTGCCAGCAGCTTGGGAGGGGGCAGTTACGAGCAGTACTTC.

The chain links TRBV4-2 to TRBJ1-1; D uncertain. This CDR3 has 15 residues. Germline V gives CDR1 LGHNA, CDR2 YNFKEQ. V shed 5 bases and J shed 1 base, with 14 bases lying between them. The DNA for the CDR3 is TGTGCCAGCAGCGCAGCTTATGACTCGAACACTGAAGCTTTCTTT. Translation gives CASSAAYDSNTEAFF.

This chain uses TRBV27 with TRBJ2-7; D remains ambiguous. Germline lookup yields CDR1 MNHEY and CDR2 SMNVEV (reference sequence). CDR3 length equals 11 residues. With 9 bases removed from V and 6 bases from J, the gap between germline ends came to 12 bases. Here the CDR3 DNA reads TGTGCCAGTTGGTGGTCCGGCGAGCAGTACTTC. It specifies CASWWSGEQYF.

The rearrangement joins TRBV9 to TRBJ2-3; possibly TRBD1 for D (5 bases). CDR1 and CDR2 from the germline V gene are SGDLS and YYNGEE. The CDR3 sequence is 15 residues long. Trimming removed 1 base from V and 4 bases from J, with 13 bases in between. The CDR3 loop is CASSVSALGADTQYF. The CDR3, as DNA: TGTGCCAGCAGCGTAAGCGCCCTAGGGGCAGATACGCAGTATTTT. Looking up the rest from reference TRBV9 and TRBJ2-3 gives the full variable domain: DSGVTQTPKHLITATGQRVTLRCSPRSGDLSVYWYQQSLDQGLQFLIQYYNGEERAKGNILERFSAQQFPDLHSELNLSSLELGDSALYFCASSVSALGADTQYFGPGTRLTVL.

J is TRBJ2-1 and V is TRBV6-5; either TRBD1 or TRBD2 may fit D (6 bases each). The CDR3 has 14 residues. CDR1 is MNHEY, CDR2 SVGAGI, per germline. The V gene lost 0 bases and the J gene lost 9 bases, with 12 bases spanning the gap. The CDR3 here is CASSYSGPGAEQFF. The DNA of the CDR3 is TGTGCCAGCAGTTACTCGGGGCCGGGGGCTGAGCAGTTCTTC.

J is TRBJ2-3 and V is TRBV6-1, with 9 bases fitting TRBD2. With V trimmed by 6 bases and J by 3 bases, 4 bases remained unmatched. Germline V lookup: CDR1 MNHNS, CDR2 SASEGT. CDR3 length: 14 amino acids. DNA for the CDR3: TGTGCCAGCAGCATTAGCGGGAGAACAGATACGCAGTATTTT. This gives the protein CASSISGRTDTQYF.

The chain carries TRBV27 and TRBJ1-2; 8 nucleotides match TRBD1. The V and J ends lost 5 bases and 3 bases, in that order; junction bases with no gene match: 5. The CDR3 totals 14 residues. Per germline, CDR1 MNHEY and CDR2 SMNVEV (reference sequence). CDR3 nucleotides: TGTGCCAGCAGTCCCGACAGGGGTCACTATGGCTACACCTTC. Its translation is CASSPDRGHYGYTF.

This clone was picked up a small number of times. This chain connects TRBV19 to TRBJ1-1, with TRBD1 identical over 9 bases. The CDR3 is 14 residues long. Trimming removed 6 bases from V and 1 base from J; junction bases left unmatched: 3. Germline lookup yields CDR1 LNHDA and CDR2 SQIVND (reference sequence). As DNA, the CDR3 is TGTGCCAGTAGGGGGACAGGGAGGAACACTGAAGCTTTCTTT. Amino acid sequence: CASRGTGRNTEAFF.